This T cell receptor beta chain was found in a study of cytomegalovirus exposure and HLA in healthy donors. At the level of the study: An earlier analysis identified 120 million or so unique TCR beta sequences in about 200 million T cells. Overall study findings and caveats: Judged likely to be a sequencing artifact was a cluster of highly shared sequence variants.

The PCR employed 60 Vbeta primers together with 13 Jbeta primers. Here immunoSEQ multiplex PCR was the method, and the copy in TCRdb shows in-frame clones only, minus some. This sample yields approximately 170,000 clones, of which approximately 80% are seen a single time; about 2.4% belongs to the top ten. As to this clone: Its specificity is not known.

CDR1 and CDR2 (germline): SGHTA, FQGTGA. The CDR3 is made up of 14 amino acids. Trimming took off 2 bases at V and 4 bases at J, with 11 bases between the two ends. This rearrangement joins TRBV7-3 to TRBJ1-1, with D possibly matching TRBD1 (5 bases). The receptor was isolated from a male donor in good health and CMV-seronegative. Sequencing was carried out using PBMCs. The CDR3 sequence: CASSLGGVGTEAFF. CDR3 nucleotides: TGTGCCAGCAGCTTAGGAGGGGTGGGCACTGAAGCTTTCTTT.